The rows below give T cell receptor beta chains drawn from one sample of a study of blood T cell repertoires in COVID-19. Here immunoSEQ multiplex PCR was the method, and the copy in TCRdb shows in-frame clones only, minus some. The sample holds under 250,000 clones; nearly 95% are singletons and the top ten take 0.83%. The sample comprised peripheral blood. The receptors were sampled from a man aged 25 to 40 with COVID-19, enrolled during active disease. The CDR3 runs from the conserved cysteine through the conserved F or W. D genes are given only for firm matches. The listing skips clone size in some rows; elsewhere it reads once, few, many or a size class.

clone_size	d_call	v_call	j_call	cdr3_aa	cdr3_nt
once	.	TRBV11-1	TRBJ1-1	CASSPVRESTEAFF	TGTGCCAGCAGCCCCGTAAGGGAGAGCACTGAAGCTTTCTTT
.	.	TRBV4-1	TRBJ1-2	CASSREGGYGYTF	TGCGCCAGCAGCCGGGAGGGAGGCTATGGCTACACCTTC
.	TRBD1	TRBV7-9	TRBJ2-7	CASSLGTGVHEQYF	TGTGCCAGCAGCTTAGGGACAGGGGTCCACGAGCAGTACTTC
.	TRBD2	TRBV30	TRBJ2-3	CAAGRGGLADTQYF	TGTGCTGCGGGGCGGGGGGGCCTGGCAGATACGCAGTATTTT
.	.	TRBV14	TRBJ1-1	CASSQVAGYTEAFF	TGTGCCAGCAGCCAAGTGGCGGGGTACACTGAAGCTTTCTTT
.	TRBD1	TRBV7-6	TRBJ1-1	CASSLGQGHTEAFF	TGTGCCAGCAGCCTAGGACAGGGACACACTGAAGCTTTCTTT
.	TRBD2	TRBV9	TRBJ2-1	CASSVVTGGISTHNEQFF	TGTGCCAGCAGCGTCGTCACCGGGGGGATAAGTACCCACAATGAGCAGTTCTTC
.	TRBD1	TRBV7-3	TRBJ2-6	CASSLRGSTGGPPGANVLTF	TGTGCCAGCAGCTTAAGAGGGAGTACAGGGGGCCCTCCTGGGGCCAACGTCCTGACTTTC
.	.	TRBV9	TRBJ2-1	CASSGHPRQTLYNEQFF	TGTGCCAGCAGCGGTCACCCCAGACAGACTCTATACAATGAGCAGTTCTTC
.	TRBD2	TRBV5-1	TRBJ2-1	CASGRTSGGMSSYNEQFF	TGCGCCAGCGGGAGGACTAGCGGGGGAATGAGCTCCTACAATGAGCAGTTCTTC
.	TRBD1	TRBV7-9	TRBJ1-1	CASIAGQGGFAFF	TGTGCCAGCATTGCTGGACAGGGGGGTTTTGCTTTCTTT
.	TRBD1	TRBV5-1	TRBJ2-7	CASSLNRGEQYF	TGCGCCAGCAGCTTGAACAGGGGCGAGCAGTACTTC
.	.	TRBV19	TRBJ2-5	CASSRGVVETQYF	TGTGCCAGTAGCCGCGGGGTAGTGGAGACCCAGTACTTC
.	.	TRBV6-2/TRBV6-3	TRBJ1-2	CASSPPGQLGYTF	TGTGCCAGCAGCCCTCCGGGACAATTAGGCTACACCTTC
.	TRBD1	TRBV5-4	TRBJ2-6	CASRSGQGTSGANVLTF	TGTGCCAGCAGATCCGGACAGGGTACCTCTGGGGCCAACGTCCTGACTTTC
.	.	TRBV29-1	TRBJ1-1	CSVTGTLNTEAFF	TGCAGCGTGACGGGGACACTCAACACTGAAGCTTTCTTT